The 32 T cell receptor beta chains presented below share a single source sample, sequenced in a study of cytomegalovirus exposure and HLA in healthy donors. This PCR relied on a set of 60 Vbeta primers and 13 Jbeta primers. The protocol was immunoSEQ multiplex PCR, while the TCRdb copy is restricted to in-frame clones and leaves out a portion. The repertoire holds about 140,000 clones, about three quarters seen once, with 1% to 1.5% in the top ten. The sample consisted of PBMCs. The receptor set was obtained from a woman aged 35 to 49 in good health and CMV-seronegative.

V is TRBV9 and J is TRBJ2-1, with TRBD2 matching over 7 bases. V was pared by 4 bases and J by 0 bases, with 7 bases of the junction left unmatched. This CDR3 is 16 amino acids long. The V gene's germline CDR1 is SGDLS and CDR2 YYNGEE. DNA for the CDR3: TGTGCCAGCAGCATGAGCGGGGAGAGCTCCTACAATGAGCAGTTCTTC. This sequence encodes CASSMSGESSYNEQFF.

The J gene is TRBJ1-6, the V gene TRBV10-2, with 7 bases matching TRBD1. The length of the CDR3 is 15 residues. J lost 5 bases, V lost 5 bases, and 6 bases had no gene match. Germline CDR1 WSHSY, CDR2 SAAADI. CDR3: CASSFLGTDNSPLHF. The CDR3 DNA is TGCGCCAGCAGTTTCCTCGGGACAGATAATTCACCCCTCCACTTT.

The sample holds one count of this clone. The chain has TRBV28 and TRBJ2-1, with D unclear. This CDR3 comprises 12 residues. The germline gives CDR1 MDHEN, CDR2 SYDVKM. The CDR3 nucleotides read TGTGTGAGTGCACGTACCTACAATGAGCAGTTCTTC. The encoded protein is CVSARTYNEQFF.

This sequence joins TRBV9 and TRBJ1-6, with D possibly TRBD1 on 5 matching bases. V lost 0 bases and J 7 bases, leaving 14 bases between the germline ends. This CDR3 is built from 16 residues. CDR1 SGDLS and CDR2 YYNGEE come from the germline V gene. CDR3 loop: CASSVEARVWNSPLHF. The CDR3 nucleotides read TGTGCCAGCAGCGTAGAAGCCAGGGTGTGGAATTCACCCCTCCACTTT.

CDR3 region: CASSFGGTLFSLEKLFF. CDR3 nucleotide sequence: TGTGCCAGCAGTTTCGGGGGGACACTCTTTTCGCTGGAAAAACTGTTTTTT. The chain combines TRBV28 with TRBJ1-4; possibly TRBD1 for D (6 bases). The length of the CDR3 is 17 residues. V shed 3 bases and J shed 8 bases, with 22 bases lying between them. CDR1 MDHEN and CDR2 SYDVKM come from the germline V gene.

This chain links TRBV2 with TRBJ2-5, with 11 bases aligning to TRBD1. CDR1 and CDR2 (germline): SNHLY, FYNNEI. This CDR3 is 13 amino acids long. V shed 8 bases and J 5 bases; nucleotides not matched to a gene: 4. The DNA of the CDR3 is TGTGCCAGCGGGGGACAGGGGGGGGAGACCCAGTACTTC. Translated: CASGGQGGETQYF. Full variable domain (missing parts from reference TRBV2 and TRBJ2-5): EPEVTQTPSHQVTQMGQEVILRCVPISNHLYFYWYRQILGQKVEFLVSFYNNEISEKSEIFDDQFSVERPDGSNFTLKIRSTKLEDSAMYFCASGGQGGETQYFGPGTRLLVL.

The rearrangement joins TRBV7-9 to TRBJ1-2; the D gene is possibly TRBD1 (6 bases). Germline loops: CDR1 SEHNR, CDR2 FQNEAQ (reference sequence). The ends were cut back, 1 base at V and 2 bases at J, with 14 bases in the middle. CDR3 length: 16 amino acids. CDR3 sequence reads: CASSLGARGPNYGYTF. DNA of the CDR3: TGTGCCAGCAGCTTAGGGGCCAGGGGACCCAACTATGGCTACACCTTC. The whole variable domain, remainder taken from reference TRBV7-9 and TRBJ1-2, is DTGVSQNPRHKITKRGQNVTFRCDPISEHNRLYWYRQTLGQGPEFLTYFQNEAQLEKSRLLSDRFSAERPKGSFSTLEIQRTEQGDSAMYLCASSLGARGPNYGYTFGSGTRLTVV.

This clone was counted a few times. The chain's CDR3 is CASSGQGTQPQHF. For the CDR3, the DNA is TGTGCCAGCAGTGGCCAGGGAACTCAGCCCCAGCATTTT. The J gene is TRBJ1-5, the V gene TRBV6-1, with a tentative D call TRBD1 (5 bases). Germline V CDR1 and CDR2: MNHNS, SASEGT. Trimming stripped 4 bases from V and 6 bases from J, with 10 bases between. The CDR3 length is 13 residues.

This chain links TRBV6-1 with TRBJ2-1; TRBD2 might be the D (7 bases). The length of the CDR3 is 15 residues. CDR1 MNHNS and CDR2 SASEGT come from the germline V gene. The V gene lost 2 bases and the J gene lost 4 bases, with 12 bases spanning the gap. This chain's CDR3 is CASSERGGLYNEQFF. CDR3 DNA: TGTGCCAGCAGTGAAAGGGGGGGACTTTACAATGAGCAGTTCTTC.

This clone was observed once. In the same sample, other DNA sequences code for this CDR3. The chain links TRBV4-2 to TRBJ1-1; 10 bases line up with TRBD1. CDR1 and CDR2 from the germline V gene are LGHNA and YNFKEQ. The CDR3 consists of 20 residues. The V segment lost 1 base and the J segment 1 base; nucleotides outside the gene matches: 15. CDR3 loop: CASSQAQDPDRGVGNTEAFF. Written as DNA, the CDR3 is TGTGCCAGCAGCCAAGCTCAGGACCCGGACAGGGGGGTCGGGAACACTGAAGCTTTCTTT.

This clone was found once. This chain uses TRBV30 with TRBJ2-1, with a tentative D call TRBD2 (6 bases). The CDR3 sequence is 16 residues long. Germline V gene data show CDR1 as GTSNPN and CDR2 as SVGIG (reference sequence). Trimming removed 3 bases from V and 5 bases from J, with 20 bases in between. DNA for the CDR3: TGTGCCTGGAGCGGTACTGGAGGGGCAGACGACAATGAGCAGTTCTTC. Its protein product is CAWSGTGGADDNEQFF.

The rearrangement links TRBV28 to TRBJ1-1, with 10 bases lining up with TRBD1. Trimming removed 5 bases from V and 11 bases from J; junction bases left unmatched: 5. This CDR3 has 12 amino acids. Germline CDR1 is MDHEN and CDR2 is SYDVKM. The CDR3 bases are TGTGCCAGCAGTCCCCGGGACAGGGGTGCTTTCTTT. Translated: CASSPRDRGAFF. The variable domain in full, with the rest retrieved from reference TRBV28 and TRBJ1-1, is DVKVTQSSRYLVKRTGEKVFLECVQDMDHENMFWYRQDPGLGLRLIYFSYDVKMKEKGDIPEGYSVSREKKERFSLILESASTNQTSMYLCASSPRDRGAFFGQGTRLTVV.

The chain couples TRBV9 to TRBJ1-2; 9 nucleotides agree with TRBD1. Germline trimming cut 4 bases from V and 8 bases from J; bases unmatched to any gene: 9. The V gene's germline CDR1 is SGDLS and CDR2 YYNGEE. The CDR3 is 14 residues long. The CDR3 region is CASSTTGGAGGYTF. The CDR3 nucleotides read TGTGCCAGCAGCACCACAGGGGGCGCGGGCGGCTACACCTTC.

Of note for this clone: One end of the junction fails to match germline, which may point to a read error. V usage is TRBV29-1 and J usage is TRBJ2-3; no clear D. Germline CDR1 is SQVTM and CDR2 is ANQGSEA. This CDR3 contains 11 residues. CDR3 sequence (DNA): TGCAGCGTTGAAGATCGGTTAGTTTTCCATTTT. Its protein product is CSVEDRLVFHF.

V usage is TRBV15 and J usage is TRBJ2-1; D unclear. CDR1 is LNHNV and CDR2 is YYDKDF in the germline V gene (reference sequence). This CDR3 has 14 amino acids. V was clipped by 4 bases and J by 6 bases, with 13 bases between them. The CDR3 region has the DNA TGTGCCACCAGCATAATACAGTCGAGCAATGAGCAGTTCTTC. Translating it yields CATSIIQSSNEQFF.

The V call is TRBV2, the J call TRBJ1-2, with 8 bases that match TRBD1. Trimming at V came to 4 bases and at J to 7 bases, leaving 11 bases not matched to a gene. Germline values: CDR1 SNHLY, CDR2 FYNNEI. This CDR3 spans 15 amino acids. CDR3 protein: CASSGPGQGLGGYTF. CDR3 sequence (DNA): TGTGCCAGCAGTGGCCCCGGACAGGGTTTGGGTGGCTACACCTTC.

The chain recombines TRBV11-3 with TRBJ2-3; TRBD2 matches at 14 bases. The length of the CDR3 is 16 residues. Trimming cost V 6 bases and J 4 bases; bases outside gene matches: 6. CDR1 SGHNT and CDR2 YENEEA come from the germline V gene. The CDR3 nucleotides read TGTGCCAGCAGTACCTCGGGACTAGCGGGGGCAGATACGCAGTATTTT. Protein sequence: CASSTSGLAGADTQYF.

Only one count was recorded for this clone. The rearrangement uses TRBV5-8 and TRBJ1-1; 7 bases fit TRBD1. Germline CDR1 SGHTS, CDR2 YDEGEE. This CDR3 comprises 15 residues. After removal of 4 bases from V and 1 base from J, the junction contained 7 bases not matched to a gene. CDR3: CASSRQGVQNTEAFF. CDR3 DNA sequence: TGTGCCAGCAGCAGACAGGGAGTACAGAACACTGAAGCTTTCTTT.

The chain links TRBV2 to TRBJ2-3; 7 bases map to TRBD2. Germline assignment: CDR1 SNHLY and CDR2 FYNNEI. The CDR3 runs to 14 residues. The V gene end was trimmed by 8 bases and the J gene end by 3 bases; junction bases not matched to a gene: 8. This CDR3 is CASFSKRGTDTQYF. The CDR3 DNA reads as TGTGCCAGCTTCTCGAAGCGGGGTACAGATACGCAGTATTTT.

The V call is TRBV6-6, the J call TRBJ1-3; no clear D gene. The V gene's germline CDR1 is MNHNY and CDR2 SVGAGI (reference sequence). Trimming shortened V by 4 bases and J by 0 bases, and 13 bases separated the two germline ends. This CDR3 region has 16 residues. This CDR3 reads CASSSYGRSSGNTIYF. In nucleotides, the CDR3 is TGTGCCAGCAGTTCCTATGGGAGGAGCTCTGGAAACACCATATATTTT.

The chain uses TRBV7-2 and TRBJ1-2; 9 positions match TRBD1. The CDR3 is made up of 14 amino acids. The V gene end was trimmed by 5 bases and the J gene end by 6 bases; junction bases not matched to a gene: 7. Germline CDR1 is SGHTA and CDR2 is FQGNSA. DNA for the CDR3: TGTGCCAGCAGCAATTTACAGGGGGCAAATGGCTACACCTTC. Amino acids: CASSNLQGANGYTF.

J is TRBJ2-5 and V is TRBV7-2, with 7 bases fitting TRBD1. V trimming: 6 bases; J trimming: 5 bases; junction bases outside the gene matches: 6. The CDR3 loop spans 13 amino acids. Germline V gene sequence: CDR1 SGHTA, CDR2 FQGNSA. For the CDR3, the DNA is TGTGCCAGCAGTCCCACAGGGGTTGAGACCCAGTACTTC. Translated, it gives CASSPTGVETQYF.

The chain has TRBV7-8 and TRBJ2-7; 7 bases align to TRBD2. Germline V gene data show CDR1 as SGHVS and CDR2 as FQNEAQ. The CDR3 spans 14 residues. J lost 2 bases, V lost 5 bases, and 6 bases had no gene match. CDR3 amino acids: CASSGGENPYEQYF. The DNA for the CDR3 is TGTGCCAGCAGCGGGGGGGAGAATCCCTACGAGCAGTACTTC.

Here the CDR3 reads CASSLLDTNQETQYF. The CDR3 DNA reads TGTGCCAGCAGCTTACTGGACACCAACCAAGAGACCCAGTACTTC. The chain links TRBV7-8 to TRBJ2-5; a weak D match, TRBD1 (5 bases). The CDR3 covers 15 residues. V was clipped by 2 bases and J by 0 bases, with 10 bases between them. The V gene's germline CDR1 is SGHVS and CDR2 FQNEAQ. The variable domain in full, completed from reference TRBV7-8 and TRBJ2-5, reads GAGVSQSPRYKVAKRGQDVALRCDPISGHVSLFWYQQALGQGPEFLTYFQNEAQLDKSGLPSDRFFAERPEGSVSTLKIQRTQQEDSAVYLCASSLLDTNQETQYFGPGTRLLVL.

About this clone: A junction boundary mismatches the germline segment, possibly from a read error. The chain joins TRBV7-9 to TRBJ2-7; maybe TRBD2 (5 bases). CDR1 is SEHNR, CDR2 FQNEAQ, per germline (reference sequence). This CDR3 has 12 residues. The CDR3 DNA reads TGTTCCAGCAGCCTTGGAGGCGACGAGCAGTACTTC. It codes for CSSSLGGDEQYF.

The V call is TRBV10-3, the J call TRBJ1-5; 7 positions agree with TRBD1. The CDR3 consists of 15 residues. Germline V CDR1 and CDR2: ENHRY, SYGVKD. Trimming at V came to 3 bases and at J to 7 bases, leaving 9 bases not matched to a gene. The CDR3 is CAISEETGIFQPQHF. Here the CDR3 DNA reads TGTGCCATCAGTGAAGAGACAGGGATATTCCAGCCCCAGCATTTT.

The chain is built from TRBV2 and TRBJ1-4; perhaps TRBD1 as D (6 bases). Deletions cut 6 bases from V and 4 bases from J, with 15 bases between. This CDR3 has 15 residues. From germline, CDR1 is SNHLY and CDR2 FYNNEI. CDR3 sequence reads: CASRTGQQINEKLFF. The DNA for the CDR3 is TGTGCCAGCAGAACAGGACAGCAAATTAATGAAAAACTGTTTTTT.

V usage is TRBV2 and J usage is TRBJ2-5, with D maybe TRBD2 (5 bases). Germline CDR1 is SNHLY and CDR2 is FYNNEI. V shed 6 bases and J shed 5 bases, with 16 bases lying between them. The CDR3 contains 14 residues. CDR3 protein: CASSGLSMRETQYF. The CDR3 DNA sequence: TGTGCCAGCAGCGGACTCTCAATGCGGGAGACCCAGTACTTC.

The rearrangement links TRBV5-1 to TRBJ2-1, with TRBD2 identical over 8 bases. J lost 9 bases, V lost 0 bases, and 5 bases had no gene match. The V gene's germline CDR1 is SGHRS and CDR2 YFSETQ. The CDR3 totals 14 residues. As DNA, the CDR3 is TGCGCCAGCAGCTTGGACGGGGGGGCCTCTGAGCAGTTCTTC. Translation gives CASSLDGGASEQFF.

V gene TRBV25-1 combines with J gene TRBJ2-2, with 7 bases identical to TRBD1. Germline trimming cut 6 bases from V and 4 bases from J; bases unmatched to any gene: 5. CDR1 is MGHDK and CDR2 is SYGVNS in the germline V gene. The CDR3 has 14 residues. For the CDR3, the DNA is TGTGCCAGCAGCCGGACAGGTAGCACCGGGGAGCTGTTTTTT. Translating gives CASSRTGSTGELFF. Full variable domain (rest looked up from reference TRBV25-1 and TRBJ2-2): EADIYQTPRYLVIGTGKKITLECSQTMGHDKMYWYQQDPGMELHLIHYSYGVNSTEKGDLSSESTVSRIRTEHFPLTLESARPSHTSQYLCASSRTGSTGELFFGEGSRLTVL.

The DNA of the CDR3 is TGTGCCAGCAGCTCCGGACAGGGCTTTGGCTACACCTTC. Its translation is CASSSGQGFGYTF. The gene calls are TRBV5-4 and TRBJ1-2; 8 nucleotides align to TRBD1. The CDR3 covers 13 residues. Germline trimming cut 3 bases from V and 7 bases from J; bases unmatched to any gene: 5. CDR1 SGHNT and CDR2 YYREEE come from the germline V gene (reference sequence). Variable domain in full (rest from reference TRBV5-4 and TRBJ1-2): ETGVTQSPTHLIKTRGQQVTLRCSSQSGHNTVSWYQQALGQGPQFIFQYYREEENGRGNFPPRFSGLQFPNYSSELNVNALELDDSALYLCASSSGQGFGYTFGSGTRLTVV.

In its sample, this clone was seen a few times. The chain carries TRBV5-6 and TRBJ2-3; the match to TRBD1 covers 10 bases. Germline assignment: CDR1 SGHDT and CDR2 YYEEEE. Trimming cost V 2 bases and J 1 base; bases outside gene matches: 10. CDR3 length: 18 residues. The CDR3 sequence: CASSLIKGGTGGTDTQYF. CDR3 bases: TGTGCCAGCAGCTTAATAAAGGGCGGGACAGGGGGCACAGATACGCAGTATTTT.